These 25 T cell receptor beta chains were sequenced from one sample in a study of response to subunit inactivated influenza vaccine. TCRdb reanalysed the RT-PCR reads using MiXCR and keeps one entry per CDR3 protein. Of more than 700,000 distinct CDR3 sequences listed, about 20% were seen once; the top ten hold about 10%. The material was PBMCs from blood, obtained more than 4 days after vaccination. These receptors were obtained from a man aged 50-59 years who received an inactivated influenza vaccine.

This chain links TRBV29-1 with TRBJ2-1, with D tentatively TRBD1 (6 bases). The germline CDR1 and CDR2 sequences are SQVTM and ANQGSEA. The CDR3 extends over 14 amino acids. Deletions cut 6 bases from V and 0 bases from J, with 12 bases between. The CDR3 DNA reads TGCAGCGTCGCCCCAGGGGTCTCCTACAATGAGCAGTTCTTC. It is translated as CSVAPGVSYNEQFF.

The table lists this clonotype with a few counts. The chain recombines TRBV2 with TRBJ1-5, with D hard to call. Germline values: CDR1 SNHLY, CDR2 FYNNEI. Trimming cost V 1 base and J 0 bases, with 16 bases left between them. The CDR3 runs to 18 residues. The DNA of the CDR3 is TGTGCCAGCAGTGAAGGGTGGGCAGCGCCGTATAGCAATCAGCCCCAGCATTTT. As protein: CASSEGWAAPYSNQPQHF. The whole variable domain, remainder taken from reference TRBV2 and TRBJ1-5, is EPEVTQTPSHQVTQMGQEVILRCVPISNHLYFYWYRQILGQKVEFLVSFYNNEISEKSEIFDDQFSVERPDGSNFTLKIRSTKLEDSAMYFCASSEGWAAPYSNQPQHFGDGTRLSIL.

The J gene is TRBJ2-5, the V gene TRBV15; no clear D. There are 14 residues in the CDR3. CDR1 LNHNV and CDR2 YYDKDF come from the germline V gene (reference sequence). V gave up 0 bases and J gave up 4 bases, with 9 bases separating them. CDR3 protein: CATSRDRWGETQYF. CDR3 in DNA: TGTGCCACCAGCAGAGATCGGTGGGGAGAGACCCAGTACTTC. Full variable domain (rest looked up from reference TRBV15 and TRBJ2-5): DAMVIQNPRYQVTQFGKPVTLSCSQTLNHNVMYWYQQKSSQAPKLLFHYYDKDFNNEADTPDNFQSRRPNTSFCFLDIRSPGLGDTAMYLCATSRDRWGETQYFGPGTRLLVL.

The sample holds a few counts of this clonotype. This sequence joins TRBV10-3 and TRBJ2-7, with D perhaps TRBD1 (5 bases). The CDR3 runs 13 residues. The V end was cut by 0 bases, the J end by 6 bases, with 9 bases between. Germline V gives CDR1 ENHRY, CDR2 SYGVKD. The CDR3 sequence: CAISESQGREQYF. In nucleotides, the CDR3 is TGTGCCATCAGTGAGTCCCAGGGTCGCGAGCAGTACTTC.

The V and J genes are TRBV6-2 or TRBV6-3 and TRBJ2-3; D may be TRBD2 (6 bases). CDR3 length equals 15 residues. The germline V gene has CDR1 MNHEY and CDR2 SVGEGT. Trimming shortened V by 5 bases and J by 1 base, and 13 bases separated the two germline ends. CDR3 sequence: CASSALWGGTDTQYF. In nucleotides, the CDR3 is TGTGCCAGCAGTGCCCTTTGGGGGGGCACAGATACGCAGTATTTT.

V gene TRBV12-3 or TRBV12-4 combines with J gene TRBJ2-2; D might be TRBD1 or TRBD2, each matching 6 bases. V lost 6 bases and J lost 6, with 23 bases in between. The CDR3 contains 17 residues. The CDR3 bases are TGTGCCAGCAGCGACAGGCTTGGGGGCTGGGGGGCCGGGGAGCTGTTTTTT. This sequence encodes CASSDRLGGWGAGELFF.

This clonotype was counted only a few times. The CDR3 sequence is CASSPTRSTDTQYF. The CDR3 nucleotides are TGTGCCAGCAGCCCTACGAGAAGCACAGATACGCAGTATTTT. The V gene is TRBV27, the J gene TRBJ2-3, with D hard to call. CDR1 is MNHEY, CDR2 SMNVEV, per germline (reference sequence). There are 14 residues in the CDR3. The V end lost 6 bases, the J end lost 0 bases, and 10 bases lay between the germline ends.

This clonotype has a handful of counts. This chain connects TRBV20-1 to TRBJ2-1; 8 nucleotides match TRBD2. CDR3 length equals 15 residues. CDR1 and CDR2 from the germline V gene are DFQATT and SNEGSKA (reference sequence). The V segment lost 3 bases and the J segment 2 bases; nucleotides outside the gene matches: 6. CDR3 sequence reads: CSASVPGGAYNEQFF. The DNA of the CDR3 is TGCAGTGCTAGTGTTCCCGGGGGGGCCTACAATGAGCAGTTCTTC.

This clonotype was observed a few times. The CDR3 sequence: CASSRELAGGRNEQFF. The CDR3 DNA follows: TGTGCCAGCAGCCGAGAACTAGCGGGGGGTCGAAATGAGCAGTTCTTC. The genes are TRBV3-1 and TRBJ2-1; 12 nucleotides match TRBD2. Germline values: CDR1 LGHDT, CDR2 YNNKEL (reference sequence). V shed 4 bases and J 7 bases; nucleotides not matched to a gene: 8. This CDR3 spans 16 amino acids.

This clonotype showed up many times. The rearrangement joins TRBV20-1 to TRBJ2-5, with 10 bases identical to TRBD2. With 0 bases clipped from V and 0 bases from J, the junction kept 4 bases outside the gene matches. The CDR3 length is 16 residues. From germline, CDR1 is DFQATT and CDR2 SNEGSKA (reference sequence). The CDR3 protein is CSARDPTSGDQETQYF. The CDR3 bases are TGCAGTGCTAGAGATCCAACTAGCGGGGACCAAGAGACCCAGTACTTC.

The chain couples TRBV12-3 or TRBV12-4 to TRBJ2-4, with TRBD2 matching over 14 bases. V dropped 6 bases and J dropped 1; count of bases not matched to a gene: 8. CDR3 size: 18 residues. This chain's CDR3 is CASRRLAGGPAAKNIQYF. The DNA of the CDR3 is TGTGCCAGCAGACGACTAGCGGGAGGGCCCGCGGCCAAAAACATTCAGTACTTC.

The chain has TRBV6-2 or TRBV6-3 and TRBJ2-1; D is perhaps TRBD2 (6 bases). The CDR3 contains 10 residues. V was cut by 8 bases and J by 9 bases, with 8 bases left in between. Germline CDR1 is MNHEY and CDR2 is SVGEGT. The CDR3 nucleotides read TGTGCCAGCTTCGGGAGTGAGCAGTTCTTC. It specifies CASFGSEQFF.

A few counts support this clonotype. J is TRBJ1-1 and V is TRBV19; the D gene is possibly TRBD1 (5 bases). The CDR3 has 14 residues. Per germline, CDR1 LNHDA and CDR2 SQIVND (reference sequence). V was cut by 3 bases and J by 0 bases, with 8 bases left in between. CDR3 protein: CASSIGRVNTEAFF. The CDR3, as DNA: TGTGCCAGTAGTATCGGCAGGGTGAACACTGAAGCTTTCTTT.

The genes are TRBV27 and TRBJ1-6; no clear D gene. The CDR3 contains 14 residues. Germline V gene lookup returns CDR1 MNHEY and CDR2 SMNVEV (reference sequence). The V end lost 4 bases, the J end lost 7 bases, and 11 bases lay between the germline ends. In DNA form, the CDR3 reads TGTGCCAGCAGTTGGAGGGATCTAAATTCACCCCTCCACTTT. The encoded protein is CASSWRDLNSPLHF.

The J gene is TRBJ1-2, the V gene TRBV4-2; maybe TRBD1 (6 bases). The V end was cut by 4 bases, the J end by 8 bases, with 20 bases between. The CDR3 contains 15 residues. CDR1 and CDR2 from the germline V gene are LGHNA and YNFKEQ. CDR3 bases: TGTGCCAGCAGCCCCCAGTCGAGGGGGACAAGGGGCTACACCTTC. This codes for CASSPQSRGTRGYTF.

The rearrangement uses TRBV20-1 and TRBJ2-3; D might be TRBD2 (5 bases). CDR1 is DFQATT and CDR2 is SNEGSKA in the germline V gene (reference sequence). The CDR3 has 15 amino acids. Deletions cut 3 bases from V and 0 bases from J, with 13 bases between. CDR3 protein: CSASMAGTSTDTQYF. CDR3 DNA sequence: TGCAGTGCTAGTATGGCGGGTACCAGCACAGATACGCAGTATTTT.

J is TRBJ2-7 and V is TRBV7-4; no clear D. CDR3 length: 15 residues. Per germline, CDR1 SGHVT and CDR2 SQSDAQ. The germline V and J ends were trimmed by 8 bases and 0 bases, with 17 bases remaining between them. The CDR3 nucleotides are TGTGCCAGCTGCCAATCCTCCGGCAGCTCCTACGAGCAGTACTTC. As protein: CASCQSSGSSYEQYF. The full variable domain, rest sourced from reference TRBV7-4 and TRBJ2-7, is GAGVSQSPRYKVAKRGRDVALRCDSISGHVTLYWYRQTLGQGSEVLTYSQSDAQRDKSGRPSGRFSAERPERSVSTLKIQRTEQGDSAVYLCASCQSSGSSYEQYFGPGTRLTVT.

V is TRBV5-1 and J is TRBJ2-1; 11 nucleotides line up with TRBD2. CDR1 is SGHRS and CDR2 is YFSETQ in the germline V gene. This CDR3 comprises 15 residues. V lost 4 bases to trimming and J lost 8 bases; unmatched junction nucleotides: 8. DNA for the CDR3: TGCGCCAGCAGCGGCCGTAGCGGGGGGGCCCATGAGCAGTTCTTC. Protein product: CASSGRSGGAHEQFF.

The chain carries TRBV20-1 and TRBJ1-1, with 8 bases identical to TRBD1. V dropped 5 bases and J dropped 1; count of bases not matched to a gene: 6. This CDR3 is built from 14 residues. The V gene's germline CDR1 is DFQATT and CDR2 SNEGSKA (reference sequence). For the CDR3, the DNA is TGCAGTGCTGAGGACAGGGTTTCGAACACTGAAGCTTTCTTT. Its protein product is CSAEDRVSNTEAFF.

Only a few counts were recorded for this clonotype. This rearrangement joins TRBV12-3 or TRBV12-4 to TRBJ1-1; D is ambiguous. The CDR3 sequence is 14 residues long. Trimming cost V 5 bases and J 0 bases, with 10 bases left between them. CDR3 loop: CASSPWTVNTEAFF. CDR3 bases: TGTGCCAGCAGTCCCTGGACGGTGAACACTGAAGCTTTCTTT.

This clonotype was counted ten times or more. The rearrangement links TRBV5-1 to TRBJ2-1; TRBD1 is a possible D gene (6 bases). The CDR3 runs to 14 residues. Germline loops: CDR1 SGHRS, CDR2 YFSETQ. V was clipped by 1 base and J by 10 bases, with 15 bases between them. Written as DNA, the CDR3 is TGCGCCAGCAGCTTGTCGGGAAGGGGGTACGAGCAGTTCTTC. It encodes CASSLSGRGYEQFF.

A few counts support this clonotype. The gene calls are TRBV4-3 and TRBJ2-7, with D maybe TRBD2 (6 bases). Between the trimmed V and J ends, which lost 6 bases and 6 bases, there was a span of 21 bases. Germline lookup yields CDR1 LGHNA and CDR2 YSLEER. The CDR3 consists of 15 residues. In DNA form, the CDR3 reads TGCGCCAGCAGACCGGGGACTGACCTACGAAGCGAGCAGTACTTC. It yields the protein CASRPGTDLRSEQYF.

The rearrangement joins TRBV5-1 to TRBJ2-2; 11 positions match TRBD2. The CDR3 runs to 18 residues. CDR1 is SGHRS, CDR2 YFSETQ, per germline. With V trimmed by 5 bases and J by 1 base, 10 bases remained unmatched. CDR3 residues: CASRVKGTSGLNTGELFF. CDR3 DNA sequence: TGCGCCAGCAGGGTAAAAGGGACTAGCGGCTTGAACACCGGGGAGCTGTTTTTT.

The rearrangement joins TRBV7-2 to TRBJ2-1; TRBD2 agrees at 10 bases. This CDR3 spans 15 amino acids. The trim removed 1 base at V and 9 bases at J, leaving 6 bases unmatched. Per the germline V gene, CDR1 is SGHTA and CDR2 is FQGNSA. The CDR3 loop is CASSLESGGGVEQFF. Here the CDR3 DNA reads TGTGCCAGCAGCTTAGAGAGCGGGGGGGGTGTTGAGCAGTTCTTC.

This clonotype was seen ten or more times. The chain joins TRBV7-2 to TRBJ2-3, with D perhaps matching TRBD1 (5 bases). The V and J ends lost 5 bases and 8 bases respectively, with 14 bases between them. Germline V lookup: CDR1 SGHTA, CDR2 FQGNSA. This CDR3 has 13 residues. Here the CDR3 reads CASSPNQRGTQYF. The CDR3 bases are TGTGCCAGCAGCCCGAACCAAAGGGGTACGCAGTATTTT.